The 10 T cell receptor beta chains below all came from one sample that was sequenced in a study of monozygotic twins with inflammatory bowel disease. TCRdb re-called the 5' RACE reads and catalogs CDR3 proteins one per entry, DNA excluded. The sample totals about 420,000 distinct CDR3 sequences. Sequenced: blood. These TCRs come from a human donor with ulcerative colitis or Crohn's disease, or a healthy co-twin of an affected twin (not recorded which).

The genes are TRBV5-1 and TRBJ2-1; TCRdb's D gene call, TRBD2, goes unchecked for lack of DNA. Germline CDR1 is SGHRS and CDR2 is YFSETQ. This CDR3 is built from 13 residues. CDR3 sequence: CASSPRASNEQFF.

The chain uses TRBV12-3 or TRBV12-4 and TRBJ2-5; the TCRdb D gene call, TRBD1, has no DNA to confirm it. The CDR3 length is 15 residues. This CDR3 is CASSLASGAGETQYF.

The CDR3 loop reads CASSVHRGAGELFF. The chain carries TRBV6-1 and TRBJ2-2; the TRBD1 assignment by TCRdb is unverifiable without DNA. Germline V CDR1 and CDR2: MNHNS, SASEGT. CDR3 length: 14 residues.

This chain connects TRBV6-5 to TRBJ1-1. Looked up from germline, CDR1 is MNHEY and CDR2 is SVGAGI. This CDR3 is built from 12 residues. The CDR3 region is CATSDGNTEAFF.

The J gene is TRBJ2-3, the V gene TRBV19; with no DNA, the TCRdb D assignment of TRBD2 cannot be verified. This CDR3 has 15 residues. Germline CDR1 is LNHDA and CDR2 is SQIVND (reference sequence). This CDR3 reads CASSVASGSTDTQYF. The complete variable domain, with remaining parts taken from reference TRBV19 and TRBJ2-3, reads DGGITQSPKYLFRKEGQNVTLSCEQNLNHDAMYWYRQDPGQGLRLIYYSQIVNDFQKGDIAEGYSVSREKKESFPLTVTSAQKNPTAFYLCASSVASGSTDTQYFGPGTRLTVL.

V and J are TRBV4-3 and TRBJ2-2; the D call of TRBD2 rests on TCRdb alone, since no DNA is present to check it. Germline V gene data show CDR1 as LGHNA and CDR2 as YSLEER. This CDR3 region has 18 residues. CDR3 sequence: CASSPRLAGGPGTGELFF.

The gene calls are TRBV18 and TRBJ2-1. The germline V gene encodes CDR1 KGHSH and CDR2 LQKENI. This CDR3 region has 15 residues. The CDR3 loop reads CASSPFLLRDNEQFF.

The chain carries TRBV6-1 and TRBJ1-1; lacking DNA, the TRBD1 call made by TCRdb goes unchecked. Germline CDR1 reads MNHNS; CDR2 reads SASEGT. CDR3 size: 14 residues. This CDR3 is CASSARQGDTEAFF.

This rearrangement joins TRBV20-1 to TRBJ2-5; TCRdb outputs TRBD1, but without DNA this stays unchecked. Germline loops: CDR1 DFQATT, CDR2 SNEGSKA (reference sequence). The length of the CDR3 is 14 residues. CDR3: CSGRTPQGQETQYF.

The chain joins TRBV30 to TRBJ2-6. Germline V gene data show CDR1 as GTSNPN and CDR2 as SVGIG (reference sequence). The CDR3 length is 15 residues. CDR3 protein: CAWGSSLAGANVLTF.